This T cell receptor beta chain emerged from a study of T-cell reconstitution after alpha-beta-depleted transplantation in children. V lost 4 bases to trimming and J lost 2 bases, with 13 bases between them. Per the germline V gene, CDR1 is MDHEN and CDR2 is SYDVKM. This CDR3 spans 15 amino acids. Unique molecular identifiers tagged the TCRbeta library. Using its own MiXCR run on the PCR reads, TCRdb lists one record per CDR3 protein. The data show under 300,000 distinct CDR3 sequences, with 11% seen just once and 20% to 25% held by the top ten. This clonotype has just a few counts. The material was peripheral blood, obtained 180 days after TCRalphabeta/CD19-depleted stem cell transplant. This chain connects TRBV28 to TRBJ2-3, with D maybe TRBD1 (7 bases). The source is a male patient aged 2 to 10 who had a stem cell transplant for chronic granulomatous disease, so the T cells may come from the graft donor. CDR3 sequence reads: CASSYAGQYTDTQYF. The CDR3 DNA reads TGTGCCAGCAGTTACGCGGGACAGTACACAGATACGCAGTATTTT.